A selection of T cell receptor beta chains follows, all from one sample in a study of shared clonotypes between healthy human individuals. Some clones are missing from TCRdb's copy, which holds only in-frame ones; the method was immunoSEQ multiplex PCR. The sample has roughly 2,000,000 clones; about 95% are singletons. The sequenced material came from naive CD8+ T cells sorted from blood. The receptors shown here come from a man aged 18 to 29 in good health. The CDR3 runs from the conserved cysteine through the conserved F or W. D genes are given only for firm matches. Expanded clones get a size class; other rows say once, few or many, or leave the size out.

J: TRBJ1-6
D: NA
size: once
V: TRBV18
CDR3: CASSEGGFGSPLHF
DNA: TGTGCCAGCTCGGAAGGGGGTTTCGGTTCACCCCTCCACTTT

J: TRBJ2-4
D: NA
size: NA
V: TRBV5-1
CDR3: CASSSGVDLGNIQYF
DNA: TGCGCCAGCAGCTCAGGGGTGGACTTGGGGAACATTCAGTACTTC

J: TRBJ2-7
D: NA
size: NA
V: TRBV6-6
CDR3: CASSLRVYEQYF
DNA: TGTGCCAGCAGCCTCCGGGTCTACGAGCAGTACTTC

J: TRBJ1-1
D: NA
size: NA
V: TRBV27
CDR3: CASSLYALSKEAFF
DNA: TGTGCCAGCAGTTTGTACGCTTTGAGTAAGGAGGCTTTCTTT

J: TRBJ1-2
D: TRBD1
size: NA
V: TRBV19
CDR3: CASSGGQGHYTF
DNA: TGTGCCAGTAGCGGAGGACAGGGGCACTACACCTTC

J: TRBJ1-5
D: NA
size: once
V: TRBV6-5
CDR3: CASSPLEGVNQPQHF
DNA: TGTGCCAGCAGCCCCCTGGAGGGCGTGAATCAGCCCCAGCATTTT

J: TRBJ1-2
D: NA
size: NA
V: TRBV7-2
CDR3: CASSPNGIYYTF
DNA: TGTGCCAGCAGCCCTAATGGGATATACTACACCTTC

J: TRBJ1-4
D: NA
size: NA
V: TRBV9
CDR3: CAIPPAATNEKLFF
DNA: TGTGCCATTCCCCCGGCTGCAACTAATGAAAAACTGTTTTTT

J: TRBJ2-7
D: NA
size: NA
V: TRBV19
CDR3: CASSPGTAYEQYF
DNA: TGTGCCAGTAGCCCCGGGACGGCCTACGAGCAGTACTTC

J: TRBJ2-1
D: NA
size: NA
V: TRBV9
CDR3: CASSVEWGFYEQFF
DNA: TGTGCCAGCAGCGTAGAGTGGGGGTTCTATGAGCAGTTCTTC

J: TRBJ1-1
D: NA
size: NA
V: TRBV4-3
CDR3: CASSQDPLNTEAFF
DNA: TGCGCCAGCAGCCAAGACCCATTGAACACTGAAGCTTTCTTT

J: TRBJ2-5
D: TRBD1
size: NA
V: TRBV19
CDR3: CASSQTGTGGETQYF
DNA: TGTGCCAGTAGTCAGACCGGGACAGGGGGAGAGACCCAGTACTTC

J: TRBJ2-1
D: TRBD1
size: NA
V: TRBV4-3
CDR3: CASSQERQGSNEQFF
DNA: TGCGCCAGCAGCCAAGAGCGACAGGGGTCCAATGAGCAGTTCTTC

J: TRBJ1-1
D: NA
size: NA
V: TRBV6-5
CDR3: CATEGETEAFF
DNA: TGTGCCACCGAAGGGGAGACTGAAGCTTTCTTT

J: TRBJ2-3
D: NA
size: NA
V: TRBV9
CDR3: CASSSRSGGLTDTQYF
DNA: TGTGCCAGCAGCTCCCGATCGGGGGGCCTCACAGATACGCAGTATTTT

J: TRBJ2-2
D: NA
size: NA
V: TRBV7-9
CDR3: CASSFGFGGSGWELFF
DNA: TGTGCCAGCAGCTTCGGGTTTGGGGGATCCGGTTGGGAGCTGTTTTTT

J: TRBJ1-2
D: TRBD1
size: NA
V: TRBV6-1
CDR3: CASSEVEGAWNYGYTF
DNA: TGTGCCAGCAGTGAAGTCGAGGGGGCATGGAACTATGGCTACACCTTC

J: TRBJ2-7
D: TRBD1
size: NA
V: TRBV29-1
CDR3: CSGIPGQPPYEQYF
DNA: TGCAGCGGTATACCGGGACAGCCGCCCTACGAGCAGTACTTC

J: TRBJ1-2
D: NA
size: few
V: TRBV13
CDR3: CASSLGLTGSDGYTF
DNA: TGTGCCAGCAGCTTAGGTCTGACAGGCTCGGATGGCTACACCTTC

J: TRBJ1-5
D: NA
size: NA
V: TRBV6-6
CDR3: CASLGAGAVVQPQHF
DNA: TGTGCCAGCCTGGGGGCGGGGGCCGTCGTTCAGCCCCAGCATTTT

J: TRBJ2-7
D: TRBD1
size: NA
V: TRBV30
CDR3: CAWSVGTGPRFDIVSYEQYF
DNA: TGTGCCTGGAGTGTAGGGACAGGACCACGATTCGATATTGTCTCCTACGAGCAGTACTTC

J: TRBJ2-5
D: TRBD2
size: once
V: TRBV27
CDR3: CASSMGLAGVETQYF
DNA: TGTGCCAGCAGTATGGGACTAGCGGGGGTGGAGACCCAGTACTTC

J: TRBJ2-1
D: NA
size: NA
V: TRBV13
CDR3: CASSFSDEQFF
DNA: TGTGCCAGCAGCTTCTCCGATGAGCAGTTCTTC

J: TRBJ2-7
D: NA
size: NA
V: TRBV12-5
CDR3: CASGMLEYF
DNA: TGTGCTAGTGGAATGCTGGAGTACTTC

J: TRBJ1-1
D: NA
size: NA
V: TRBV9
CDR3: CASSEAGAKTEAFF
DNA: TGTGCCAGCAGCGAGGCAGGGGCCAAGACTGAAGCTTTCTTT

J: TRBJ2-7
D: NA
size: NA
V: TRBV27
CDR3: CASSPKQGEQYF
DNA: TGTGCCAGCAGTCCCAAACAGGGAGAGCAGTACTTC